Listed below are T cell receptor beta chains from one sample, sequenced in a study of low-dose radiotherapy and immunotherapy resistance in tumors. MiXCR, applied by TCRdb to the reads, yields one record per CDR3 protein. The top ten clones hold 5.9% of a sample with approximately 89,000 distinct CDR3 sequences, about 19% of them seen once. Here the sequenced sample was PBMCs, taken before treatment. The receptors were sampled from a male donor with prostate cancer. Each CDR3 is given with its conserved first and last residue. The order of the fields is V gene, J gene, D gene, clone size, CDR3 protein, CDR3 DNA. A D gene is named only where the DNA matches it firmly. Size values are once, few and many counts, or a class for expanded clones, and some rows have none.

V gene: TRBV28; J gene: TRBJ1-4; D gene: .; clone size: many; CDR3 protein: CASSPPRGNNEKLFF; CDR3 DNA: TGTGCCAGCAGTCCCCCACGAGGGAATAATGAAAAACTGTTTTTT
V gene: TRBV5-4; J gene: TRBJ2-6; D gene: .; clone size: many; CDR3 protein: CASSLESGVGANVLTF; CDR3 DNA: TGTGCCAGCAGCTTGGAGTCCGGGGTTGGGGCCAACGTCCTGACTTTC
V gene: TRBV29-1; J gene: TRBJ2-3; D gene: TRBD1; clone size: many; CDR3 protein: CSVGQLSTDTQYF; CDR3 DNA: TGCAGCGTGGGACAGCTTAGCACAGATACGCAGTATTTT
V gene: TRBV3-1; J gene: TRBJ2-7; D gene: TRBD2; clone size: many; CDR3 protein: CASSQEGLAGGPEVRF; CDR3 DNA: TGTGCCAGCAGCCAAGAGGGGCTAGCGGGAGGGCCAGAAGTGCGCTTC
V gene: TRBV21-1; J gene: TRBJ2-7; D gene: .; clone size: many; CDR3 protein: CASSPYRWQGCEQYF; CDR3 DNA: TGTGCCAGCAGCCCTTATCGCTGGCAGGGTTGCGAGCAGTACTTC
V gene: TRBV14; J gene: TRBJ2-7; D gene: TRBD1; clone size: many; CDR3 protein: CASSTGVGTYEQYF; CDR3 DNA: TGTGCCAGCAGCACAGGGGTTGGGACCTACGAGCAGTACTTC
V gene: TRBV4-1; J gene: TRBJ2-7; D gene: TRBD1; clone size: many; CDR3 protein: CASSPGTGYEEQYF; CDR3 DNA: TGCGCCAGCAGCCCCGGGACAGGGTATGAAGAGCAGTACTTC
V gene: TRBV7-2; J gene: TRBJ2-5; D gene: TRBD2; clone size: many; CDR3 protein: CASSWTSGVQETQYF; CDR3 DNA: TGTGCCAGCAGCTGGACTAGCGGGGTCCAAGAGACCCAGTACTTC
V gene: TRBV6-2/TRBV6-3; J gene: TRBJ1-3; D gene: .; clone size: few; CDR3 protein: CASSDSRRNTIYF; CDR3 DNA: TGTGCCAGCAGTGACAGCAGAAGAAACACCATATATTTT
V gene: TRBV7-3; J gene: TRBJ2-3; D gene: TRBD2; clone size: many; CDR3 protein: CASSTSGRGGTDTQYF; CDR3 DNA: TGTGCCAGCAGTACCTCGGGGCGGGGGGGAACAGATACGCAGTATTTT
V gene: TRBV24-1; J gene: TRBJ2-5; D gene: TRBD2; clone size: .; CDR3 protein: CATSVAGGQETQYF; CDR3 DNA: TGTGCCACCTCCGTAGCGGGGGGGCAAGAGACCCAGTACTTC
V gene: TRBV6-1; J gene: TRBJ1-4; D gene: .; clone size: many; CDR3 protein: CASSPGVVEKLFF; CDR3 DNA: TGTGCCAGCAGCCCAGGGGTAGTTGAAAAACTGTTTTTT
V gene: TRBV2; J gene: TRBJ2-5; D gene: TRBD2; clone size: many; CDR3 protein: CASRNFGTSGKGLQETQYF; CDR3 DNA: TGTGCCAGCAGGAATTTTGGGACTAGCGGGAAGGGACTCCAAGAGACCCAGTACTTC